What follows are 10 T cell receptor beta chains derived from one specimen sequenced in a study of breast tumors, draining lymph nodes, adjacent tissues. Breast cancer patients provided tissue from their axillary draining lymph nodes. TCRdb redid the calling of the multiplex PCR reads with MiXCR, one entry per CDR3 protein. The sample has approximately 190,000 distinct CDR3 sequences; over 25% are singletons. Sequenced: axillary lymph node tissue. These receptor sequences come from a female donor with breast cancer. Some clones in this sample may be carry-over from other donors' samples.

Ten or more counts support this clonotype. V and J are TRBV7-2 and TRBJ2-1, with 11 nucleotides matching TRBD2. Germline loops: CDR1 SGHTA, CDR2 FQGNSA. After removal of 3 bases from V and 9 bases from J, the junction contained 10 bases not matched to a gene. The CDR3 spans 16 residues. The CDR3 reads CASSLGFGTSGPEQFF. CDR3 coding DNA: TGTGCCAGCAGCTTGGGGTTTGGGACTAGCGGACCTGAGCAGTTCTTC. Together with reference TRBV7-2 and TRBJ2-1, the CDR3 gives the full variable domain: GAGVSQSPSNKVTEKGKDVELRCDPISGHTALYWYRQSLGQGLEFLIYFQGNSAPDKSGLPSDRFSAERTGGSVSTLTIQRTQQEDSAVYLCASSLGFGTSGPEQFFGPGTRLTVL.

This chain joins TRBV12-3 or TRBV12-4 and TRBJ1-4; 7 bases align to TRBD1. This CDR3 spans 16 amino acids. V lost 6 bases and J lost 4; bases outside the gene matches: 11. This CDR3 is CASRTPTGWDNEKLFF. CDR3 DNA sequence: TGTGCCAGCAGAACCCCGACAGGGTGGGATAATGAAAAACTGTTTTTT.

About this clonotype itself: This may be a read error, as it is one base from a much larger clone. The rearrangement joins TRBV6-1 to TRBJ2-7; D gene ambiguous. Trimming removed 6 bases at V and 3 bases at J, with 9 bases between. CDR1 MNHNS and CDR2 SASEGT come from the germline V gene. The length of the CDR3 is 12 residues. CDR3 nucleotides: TGTGCCAGCAGCTGGGCGGTCTACGAGCAGTACTTC. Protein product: CASSWAVYEQYF.

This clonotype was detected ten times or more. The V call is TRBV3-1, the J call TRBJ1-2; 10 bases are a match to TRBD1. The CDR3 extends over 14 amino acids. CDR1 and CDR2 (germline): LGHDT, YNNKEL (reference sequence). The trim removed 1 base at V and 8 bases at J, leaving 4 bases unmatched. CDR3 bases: TGTGCCAGCAGCCAAGGGGACAGGGGCGGCGGCTACACCTTC. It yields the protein CASSQGDRGGGYTF.

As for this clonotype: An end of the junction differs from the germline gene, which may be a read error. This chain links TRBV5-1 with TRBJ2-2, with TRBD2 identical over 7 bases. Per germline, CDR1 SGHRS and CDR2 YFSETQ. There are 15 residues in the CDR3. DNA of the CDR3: TGCGCCAGCAGCTATCGGGAGGCGAACACCGGGGAGCTGCTTTTT. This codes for CASSYREANTGELLF.

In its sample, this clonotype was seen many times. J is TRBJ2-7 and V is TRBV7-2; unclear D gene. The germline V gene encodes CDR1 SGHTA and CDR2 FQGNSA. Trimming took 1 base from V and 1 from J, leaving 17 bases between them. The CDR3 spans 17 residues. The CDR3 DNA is TGTGCCAGCAGCTTAGGGGGTTCCTCTACTGGGTCCTACGAGCAGTACTTC. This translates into CASSLGGSSTGSYEQYF.

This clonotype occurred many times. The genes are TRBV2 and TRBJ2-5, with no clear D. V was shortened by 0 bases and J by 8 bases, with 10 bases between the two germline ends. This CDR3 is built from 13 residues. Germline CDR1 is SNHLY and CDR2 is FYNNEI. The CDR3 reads CASSEALLGTQYF. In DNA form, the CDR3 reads TGTGCCAGCAGTGAAGCGCTTCTAGGCACCCAGTACTTC.

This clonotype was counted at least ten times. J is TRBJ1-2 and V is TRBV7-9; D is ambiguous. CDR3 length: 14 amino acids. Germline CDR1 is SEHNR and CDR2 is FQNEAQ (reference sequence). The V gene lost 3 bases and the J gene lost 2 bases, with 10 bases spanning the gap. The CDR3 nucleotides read TGTGCCAGCAGCTTGGTTCAGGAAAACTATGGCTACACCTTC. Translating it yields CASSLVQENYGYTF.

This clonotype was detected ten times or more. The CDR3 DNA is TGTGCCAGCAGCTCAAAGGGGGACAGGGAGCTATACGAGCAGTACTTC. This translates into CASSSKGDRELYEQYF. This chain joins TRBV11-1 and TRBJ2-7; TRBD1 aligns across 9 bases. After removal of 4 bases from V and 4 bases from J, the junction contained 11 bases not matched to a gene. Looked up from germline, CDR1 is SGHAT and CDR2 is FQDESV (reference sequence). The CDR3 consists of 16 residues. The variable domain in full, with the rest retrieved from reference TRBV11-1 and TRBJ2-7, is EAEVAQSPRYKITEKSQAVAFWCDPISGHATLYWYRQILGQGPELLVQFQDESVVDDSQLPKDRFSAERLKGVDSTLKIQPAELGDSAMYLCASSSKGDRELYEQYFGPGTRLTVT.

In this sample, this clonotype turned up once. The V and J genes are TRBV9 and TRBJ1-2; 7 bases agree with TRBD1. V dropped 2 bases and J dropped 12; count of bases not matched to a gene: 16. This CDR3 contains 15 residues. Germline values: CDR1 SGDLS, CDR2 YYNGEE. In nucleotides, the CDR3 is TGTGCCAGCAGCGTCGACTGGGGGACAGCCTCTGGAAACACCTTC. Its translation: CASSVDWGTASGNTF.